The clone carrying this T cell receptor beta chain was picked up a small number of times. Per sample, a minimum of 6 million PBMCs were isolated. These data originate in a study of blood T cells in healthy people across ages. Germline CDR1 SEHNR, CDR2 FQNEAQ (reference sequence). The CDR3 has 15 residues. Trimming took off 2 bases at V and 1 base at J, with 11 bases between the two ends. With a J-beta primer mix and a sample-barcoded 5' primer, a second PCR ran roughly 7 to 11 cycles. TCRdb independently ran MiXCR on the 5' RACE reads; one entry per CDR3 protein. Among 920,000 or so distinct CDR3 sequences, 40% to 50% were seen once, and the ten largest hold 15% to 20%.

The V and J genes are TRBV7-9 and TRBJ1-1; D unclear. The source of this sequence is a woman aged 55-75 years in good health. The sequencing input was blood. The DNA for the CDR3 is TGTGCCAGCAGCTTACGGCCGGGGTGGAACACTGAAGCTTTCTTT. Translation: CASSLRPGWNTEAFF.